This TCR beta chain was retrieved from a study of regulatory T cells in long-lasting Graves disease. The study, taken as a whole, reports: Segments TRBV28, TRBJ1-2 and TRBJ2-5 showed preferential usage in persistent disease.

V shed 3 bases and J shed 9 bases, with 15 bases lying between them. The CDR3 runs to 13 residues. Germline V gene data show CDR1 as KGHSH and CDR2 as LQKENI. This clonotype has at least ten counts. What it binds is unknown. According to the study, TCR beta libraries were built with iRepertoire HTBI primers and CDR3-region Arm-PCR. TCRdb analysed the multiplex PCR reads with MiXCR anew, one entry per CDR3 protein. The table lists around 500,000 distinct CDR3 sequences, around 13% of them singletons, with around 9.3% in the top ten. The sample's time point: newly diagnosed GD, antithyroid drugs for less than 3 months. PBMC RNA was the source of the TCR library. These data were also reused for a study on T cells in Graves' hyperthyroidism and ophthalmopathy. From that paper: Together with thyroid ultrasound, orbital computed tomography, serum thyroxine and TRAb, clinical symptoms were used for diagnoses.

The starting material was peripheral blood mononuclear cells (PBMCs), obtained at new diagnosis, from a patient treated with antithyroid drugs. V gene TRBV18 combines with J gene TRBJ2-7; D uncertain. The TCR originated in a woman in her twenties or thirties with Graves disease. As DNA, the CDR3 is TGTGCCAGCTCACCGGATGGGCCCAGTCCGCAGTACTTC. Its translation is CASSPDGPSPQYF.